These T cell receptor beta chains were read from a single sample in a study of T cells expressing NK-cell markers. One entry per CDR3 protein, without DNA, is what TCRdb gives after re-calling the 5' RACE reads. The ten top clones account for roughly 18%, within a sample of approximately 150,000 distinct CDR3 sequences. Sequenced sample: blood T cells: a sorted CD56 or NKG2C T cell subset, CD4+ or CD8+ T cells, or bulk PBMC T cells (not recorded which). These TCRs come from a woman between 18 and 70 years old in good health. The CDR3 runs from the conserved cysteine through the conserved F or W. Clone size, where shown, is once, few, many, or a class for clones that have expanded.

V,size,J,length,CDR3
TRBV12-3/TRBV12-4,-,TRBJ2-7,17,CASSPFRQGLPSYEQYF
TRBV24-1,-,TRBJ1-5,17,CATSDLQVRTEKQPQHF
TRBV5-1,-,TRBJ1-4,16,CASSRVPSGQGEKLFF
TRBV20-1,-,TRBJ2-3,13,CSAPGTSGHTQYF
TRBV10-3,-,TRBJ2-2,14,CAISEDANTGELFF
TRBV28,-,TRBJ2-1,13,CASSRRLAGEQFF
TRBV7-6,-,TRBJ2-3,16,CASSSRTSAPRDTQYF
TRBV11-3,-,TRBJ2-1,15,CASSLEGNDYNEQFF
TRBV3-1,-,TRBJ1-1,14,CASSQVVGGTEAFF
TRBV3-1,-,TRBJ1-1,12,CASGVLNTEAFF
TRBV5-1,-,TRBJ2-3,16,CASSLGGGRGTDTQYF
TRBV28,-,TRBJ2-2,15,CASTLDRLNTGELFF
TRBV10-3,-,TRBJ2-3,17,CAISAPRGRQNTDTQYF
TRBV25-1,-,TRBJ2-7,14,CASSEERGSYEQYF
TRBV7-2,-,TRBJ2-7,14,CASSLGRGGLEQYF
TRBV5-1,-,TRBJ1-4,17,CASSLGPQGPSNEKLFF
TRBV24-1,-,TRBJ2-5,15,CATSATDRMQETQYF
TRBV4-1,-,TRBJ2-1,17,CASSQSRRGLARDEQFF
TRBV11-2,-,TRBJ2-5,15,CASSKDRGWIETQYF
TRBV5-1,medium-sized,TRBJ1-4,14,CASSFGRRNEKLFF
TRBV4-1,-,TRBJ2-5,16,CASSPASIGGGETQYF
TRBV10-3,-,TRBJ2-1,14,CAIRKIAGDDEQFF
TRBV2,-,TRBJ2-5,13,CASSGTMRETQYF
TRBV3-1,-,TRBJ2-1,12,CASSQRYNEQFF
TRBV10-2,-,TRBJ2-3,15,CASRGVEGGTDTQYF
TRBV9,-,TRBJ2-3,14,CASSVGGSTDTQYF
TRBV2,-,TRBJ2-2,14,CASSKREGPGELFF
TRBV5-1,-,TRBJ1-3,14,CASSLDRPGNTIYF
TRBV12-3/TRBV12-4,-,TRBJ1-1,14,CASSFWGKNTEAFF
TRBV5-1,-,TRBJ1-3,15,CASSLGSPGGNTIYF
TRBV20-1,-,TRBJ1-5,17,CSASTGGAVGSNQPQHF
TRBV5-1,-,TRBJ2-3,14,CASSLAGVVDTQYF
TRBV5-1,-,TRBJ2-1,14,CASFPGYSYNEQFF
TRBV5-1,-,TRBJ2-1,14,CASSSGTWDNEQFF
TRBV29-1,-,TRBJ2-5,13,CSVDLGSQETQYF
TRBV6-1,-,TRBJ1-2,15,CASMEGGLQGYGYTF
TRBV20-1,-,TRBJ2-7,16,CSASRVVLAKDGRQYF
TRBV12-3/TRBV12-4,-,TRBJ1-5,12,CASSLPMLPQHF
TRBV5-1,-,TRBJ2-5,15,CASSLLGGGGETQYF
TRBV2,-,TRBJ1-2,12,CASTWDRDGYTF